These T cell receptor beta chains were read from a single sample in a study of CD8+ T cells in alopecia areata. Here immunoSEQ multiplex PCR was the method, and the copy in TCRdb shows in-frame clones only, minus some. The profile shows about 110,000 clones, under 65% of them singletons. The specimen sequenced was NKG2D-low CD8+ T cells sorted from blood. These receptors were taken from a human donor with alopecia areata. CDR3s include the opening cysteine and the closing phenylalanine or tryptophan. D genes are given only for firm matches. A row's size may be missing; if present it is once, few, many or a size class.

D	size	V	J	CDR3	DNA
TRBD2	NA	TRBV2	TRBJ2-1	CASSVNYGRAGNEQFF	TGTGCCAGCAGTGTCAATTACGGGAGGGCTGGCAATGAGCAGTTCTTC
TRBD1	NA	TRBV27	TRBJ1-2	CASSPDRDGYTF	TGTGCCAGCAGTCCGGACAGGGATGGCTACACCTTC
NA	NA	TRBV7-3	TRBJ2-3	CASRGSSDTQYF	TGTGCCAGCAGAGGGAGTTCAGATACGCAGTATTTT
NA	NA	TRBV27	TRBJ2-3	CASSTHVADTQYF	TGTGCCAGCAGCACCCACGTTGCAGATACGCAGTATTTT
TRBD2	NA	TRBV28	TRBJ2-5	CASGGSKNRHQETQYF	TGTGCCAGCGGCGGGAGCAAAAACCGACACCAAGAGACCCAGTACTTC
NA	few	TRBV15	TRBJ2-7	CATSRDLGSGYEQYF	TGTGCCACCAGCAGAGATCTAGGGTCGGGCTACGAGCAGTACTTC
TRBD2	NA	TRBV28	TRBJ2-1	CASSLASGWEGYEQFF	TGTGCCAGCAGTTTAGCTAGCGGATGGGAAGGGTATGAGCAGTTCTTC
NA	NA	TRBV29-1	TRBJ1-1	CTAWGRRNTEAFF	TGCACCGCGTGGGGGCGGCGGAACACTGAAGCTTTCTTT
NA	NA	TRBV15	TRBJ1-5	CATSSRGLGAAQHF	TGTGCCACCAGCAGTCGAGGGCTCGGGGCGGCCCAGCATTTT
TRBD2	NA	TRBV19	TRBJ2-1	CASNLGLAGYNEQFF	TGTGCCAGTAATCTGGGACTAGCGGGGTACAATGAGCAGTTCTTC
TRBD1	once	TRBV15	TRBJ2-3	CATSSRDRDQGTQYF	TGTGCCACCAGCAGCCGGGACAGGGACCAGGGTACGCAGTATTTT
TRBD2	NA	TRBV6-1	TRBJ2-3	CASRRTSGRADTQYF	TGTGCCAGCAGGAGGACTAGCGGGAGGGCAGATACGCAGTATTTT
NA	once	TRBV7-9	TRBJ2-7	CASSHRQFYEQYF	TGTGCCAGCAGCCACAGACAATTTTACGAGCAGTACTTC
NA	NA	TRBV28	TRBJ2-1	CASSLLKEQFF	TGTGCCAGCAGTCTCCTTAAGGAGCAGTTCTTC
NA	few	TRBV7-9	TRBJ1-4	CASSRTATNEKLFF	TGTGCCAGCAGCCGGACAGCAACTAATGAAAAACTGTTTTTT
NA	few	TRBV12-5	TRBJ2-5	CASGLTWGETQYF	TGTGCTAGTGGTTTGACGTGGGGAGAGACCCAGTACTTC
TRBD2	NA	TRBV9	TRBJ2-7	CASSESGGYEQYF	TGTGCCAGCAGCGAGAGCGGGGGCTACGAGCAGTACTTC
NA	NA	TRBV7-6	TRBJ1-1	CASSRVAGLNTEAFF	TGTGCCAGCAGCCGGGTGGCAGGCTTGAACACTGAAGCTTTCTTT
NA	NA	TRBV28	TRBJ2-7	CASSWGRPSNYYEQYF	TGTGCCAGCAGTTGGGGACGGCCAAGTAATTACTACGAGCAGTACTTC
NA	NA	TRBV4-2	TRBJ1-1	CASSEGTEAFF	TGTGCCAGCAGCGAGGGGACTGAAGCTTTCTTT
TRBD2	NA	TRBV11-2	TRBJ2-5	CASSLAGTSGRATQYF	TGTGCCAGCAGCTTAGCCGGGACTAGCGGGAGGGCGACCCAGTACTTC
NA	few	TRBV23-1	TRBJ2-7	CASSHPSGPFPHEQYF	TGCGCCAGCAGTCACCCGTCCGGGCCATTTCCACACGAGCAGTACTTC
TRBD2	NA	TRBV5-6	TRBJ2-1	CASSLGLAGALYNEQFF	TGTGCCAGCAGCCTGGGACTAGCGGGAGCTTTATACAATGAGCAGTTCTTC
TRBD1	NA	TRBV7-8	TRBJ2-7	CASSLGIGGQAQYF	TGTGCCAGCAGCTTAGGAATTGGGGGACAGGCGCAGTACTTC
NA	NA	TRBV4-1	TRBJ2-7	CASSPGPPSSYEQYF	TGCGCCAGCAGCCCCGGACCGCCGTCCTCCTACGAGCAGTACTTC
NA	once	TRBV12-5	TRBJ2-5	CASAQPPGTQYF	TGTGCTAGTGCCCAACCCCCCGGGACCCAGTACTTC
NA	few	TRBV29-1	TRBJ1-2	CSVRVQLYGYTF	TGCAGCGTTAGGGTTCAGCTCTATGGCTACACCTTC
TRBD1	few	TRBV2	TRBJ1-2	CASKGQGRGYTF	TGTGCCAGCAAGGGACAGGGTCGTGGCTACACCTTC
NA	NA	TRBV6-5	TRBJ2-7	CASTTGSGEQYF	TGTGCCAGCACAACAGGGTCTGGCGAGCAGTACTTC
NA	NA	TRBV7-8	TRBJ1-4	CASRGGEKLFF	TGTGCCAGCAGAGGAGGAGAAAAACTGTTTTTT
TRBD2	once	TRBV13	TRBJ2-1	CASSFSGNYNEQFF	TGTGCCAGCAGCTTTAGCGGGAACTACAATGAGCAGTTCTTC
NA	NA	TRBV13	TRBJ2-1	CASADGVGGGVEQFF	TGTGCCAGCGCCGACGGTGTGGGAGGGGGCGTTGAGCAGTTCTTC
NA	NA	TRBV12-5	TRBJ2-1	CASGLPGQQFF	TGTGCTAGTGGACTACCGGGACAGCAGTTCTTC
NA	few	TRBV13	TRBJ1-4	CASSVRDEKLFF	TGTGCCAGCAGCGTCAGGGATGAAAAACTGTTTTTT
TRBD2	few	TRBV2	TRBJ2-1	CAPGSRRQGGLAGVGEQFF	TGTGCCCCCGGATCCCGGCGGCAGGGGGGACTAGCGGGAGTCGGTGAGCAGTTCTTC
NA	NA	TRBV29-1	TRBJ1-1	CSTNRGGNTEAFF	TGCAGCACTAACCGAGGGGGGAACACTGAAGCTTTCTTT
NA	few	TRBV5-1	TRBJ1-1	CASSLGAIGMNTEAFF	TGCGCCAGCAGCTTGGGGGCGATAGGGATGAACACTGAAGCTTTCTTT
TRBD2	NA	TRBV9	TRBJ2-1	CASSFPTSGSVNEQFF	TGTGCCAGCAGCTTCCCCACTAGCGGGAGTGTGAATGAGCAGTTCTTC
NA	NA	TRBV2	TRBJ1-2	CASSVGRATYGYTF	TGTGCCAGCAGTGTCGGGAGGGCCACCTATGGCTACACCTTC
TRBD1	few	TRBV7-9	TRBJ1-5	CASSDRVQPQHF	TGTGCCAGCAGCGACAGGGTTCAGCCCCAGCATTTT
TRBD2	NA	TRBV7-9	TRBJ2-1	CASSLVLTSGNNEQFF	TGTGCCAGCAGCTTAGTTCTGACTAGCGGAAACAATGAGCAGTTCTTC
NA	NA	TRBV4-1	TRBJ2-7	CASSLDGNSYEQYF	TGCGCCAGCAGCCTGGACGGGAACTCCTACGAGCAGTACTTC
NA	NA	TRBV4-1	TRBJ2-3	CASSLKPDTTDTQYF	TGCGCCAGCAGCCTAAAGCCCGACACAACAGATACGCAGTATTTT
TRBD1	NA	TRBV27	TRBJ2-4	CASTSRQGATKNIQYF	TGTGCCAGCACATCGAGACAGGGGGCGACCAAAAACATTCAGTACTTC
NA	NA	TRBV10-3	TRBJ2-7	CAISDGPSYEQYF	TGTGCCATCAGTGACGGTCCGTCCTACGAGCAGTACTTC
TRBD2	NA	TRBV4-1	TRBJ2-7	CASSQDPPEVAGDAEQYF	TGCGCCAGCAGCCAAGACCCACCGGAGGTAGCGGGAGATGCCGAGCAGTACTTC
NA	few	TRBV27	TRBJ1-5	CASSSMGGFEPQHF	TGTGCCAGCAGTTCCATGGGGGGCTTCGAGCCCCAGCATTTT
NA	NA	TRBV6-5	TRBJ2-7	CASRPRPQLDEQYF	TGTGCCAGCAGACCCCGCCCTCAGTTAGACGAGCAGTACTTC
TRBD2	NA	TRBV5-1	TRBJ2-3	CASSSGLDGTDTQYF	TGCGCCAGCAGCTCCGGACTAGATGGCACAGATACGCAGTATTTT
NA	NA	TRBV5-6	TRBJ2-2	CASSLAVVTGELFF	TGTGCCAGCAGCTTGGCCGTAGTTACCGGGGAGCTGTTTTTT
TRBD1	NA	TRBV5-6	TRBJ1-1	CASSWGQGEAFF	TGTGCCAGCAGCTGGGGACAGGGCGAAGCTTTCTTT
NA	few	TRBV7-9	TRBJ2-7	CASSHRERDAWEQYF	TGTGCCAGCAGCCACCGAGAACGGGATGCCTGGGAGCAGTACTTC
TRBD1	NA	TRBV6-5	TRBJ1-5	CASRYRGSNQPQHF	TGTGCCAGCAGGTACAGGGGTAGCAATCAGCCCCAGCATTTT